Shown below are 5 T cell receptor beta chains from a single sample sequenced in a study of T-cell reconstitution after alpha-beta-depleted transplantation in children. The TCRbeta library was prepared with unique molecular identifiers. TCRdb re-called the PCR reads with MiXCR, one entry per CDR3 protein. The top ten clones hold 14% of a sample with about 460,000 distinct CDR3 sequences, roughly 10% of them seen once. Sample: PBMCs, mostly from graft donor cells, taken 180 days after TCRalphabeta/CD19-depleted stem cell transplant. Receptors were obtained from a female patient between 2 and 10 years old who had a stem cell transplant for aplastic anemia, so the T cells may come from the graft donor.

The CDR3 protein is CASCLGREPYNEQFF. The CDR3 DNA follows: TGTGCCAGCTGTCTCGGGAGGGAACCCTACAATGAGCAGTTCTTC. The chain has TRBV12-3 or TRBV12-4 and TRBJ2-1; TRBD2 agrees at 8 bases. The length of the CDR3 is 15 residues. After removal of 8 bases from V and 2 bases from J, the junction contained 8 bases not matched to a gene.

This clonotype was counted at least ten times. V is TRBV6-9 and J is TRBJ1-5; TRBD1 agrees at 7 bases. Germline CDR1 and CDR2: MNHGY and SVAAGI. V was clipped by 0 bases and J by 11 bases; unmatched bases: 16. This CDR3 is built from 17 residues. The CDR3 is CASSYSKGGQAFPAQHF. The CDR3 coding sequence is TGTGCCAGCAGTTATTCGAAAGGTGGACAGGCATTCCCAGCCCAGCATTTT.

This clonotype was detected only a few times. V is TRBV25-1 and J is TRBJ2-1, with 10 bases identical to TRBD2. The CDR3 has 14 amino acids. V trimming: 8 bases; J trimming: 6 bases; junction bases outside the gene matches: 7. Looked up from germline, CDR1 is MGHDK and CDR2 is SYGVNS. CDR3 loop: CASVTSGPANEQFF. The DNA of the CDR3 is TGTGCCAGCGTGACTAGCGGGCCGGCCAATGAGCAGTTCTTC.

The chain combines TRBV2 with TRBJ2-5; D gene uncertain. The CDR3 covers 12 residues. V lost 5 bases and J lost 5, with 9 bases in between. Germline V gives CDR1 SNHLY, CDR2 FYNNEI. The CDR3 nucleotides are TGTGCCAGCAGTCAGGCGTTGGAGACCCAGTACTTC. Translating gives CASSQALETQYF. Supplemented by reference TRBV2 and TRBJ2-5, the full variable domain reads EPEVTQTPSHQVTQMGQEVILRCVPISNHLYFYWYRQILGQKVEFLVSFYNNEISEKSEIFDDQFSVERPDGSNFTLKIRSTKLEDSAMYFCASSQALETQYFGPGTRLLVL.

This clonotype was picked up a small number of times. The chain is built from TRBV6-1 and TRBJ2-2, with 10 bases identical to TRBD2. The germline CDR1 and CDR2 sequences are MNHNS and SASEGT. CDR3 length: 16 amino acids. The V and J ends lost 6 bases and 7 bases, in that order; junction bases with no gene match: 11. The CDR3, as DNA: TGTGCCAGCAGCACCCCAACTAGCGGGACGTTCGGGGAGCTGTTTTTT. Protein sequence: CASSTPTSGTFGELFF.